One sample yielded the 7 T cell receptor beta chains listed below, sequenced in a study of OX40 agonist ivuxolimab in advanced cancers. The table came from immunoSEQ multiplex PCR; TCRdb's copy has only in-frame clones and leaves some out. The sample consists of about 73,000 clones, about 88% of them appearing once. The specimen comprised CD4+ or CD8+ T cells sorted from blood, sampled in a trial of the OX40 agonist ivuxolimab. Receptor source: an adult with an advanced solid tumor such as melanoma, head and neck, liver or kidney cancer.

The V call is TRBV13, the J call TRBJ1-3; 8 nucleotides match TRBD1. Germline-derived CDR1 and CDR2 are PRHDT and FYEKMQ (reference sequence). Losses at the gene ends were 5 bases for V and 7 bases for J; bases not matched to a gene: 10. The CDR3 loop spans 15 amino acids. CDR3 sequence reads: CASSPAGTGGNTIYF. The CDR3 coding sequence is TGTGCCAGCAGCCCGGCCGGCACAGGGGGGAACACCATATATTTT.

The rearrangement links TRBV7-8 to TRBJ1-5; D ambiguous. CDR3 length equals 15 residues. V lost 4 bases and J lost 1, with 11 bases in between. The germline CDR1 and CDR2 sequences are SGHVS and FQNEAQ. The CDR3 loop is CASSSMVRSNQPQHF. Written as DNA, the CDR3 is TGTGCCAGCAGCTCCATGGTACGGAGCAATCAGCCCCAGCATTTT. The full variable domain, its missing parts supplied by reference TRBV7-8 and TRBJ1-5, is GAGVSQSPRYKVAKRGQDVALRCDPISGHVSLFWYQQALGQGPEFLTYFQNEAQLDKSGLPSDRFFAERPEGSVSTLKIQRTQQEDSAVYLCASSSMVRSNQPQHFGDGTRLSIL.

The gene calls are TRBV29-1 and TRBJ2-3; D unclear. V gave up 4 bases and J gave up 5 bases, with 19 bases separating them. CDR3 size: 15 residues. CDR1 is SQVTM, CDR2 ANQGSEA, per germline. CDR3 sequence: CSVVDQDSSRDTQYF. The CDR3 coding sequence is TGCAGCGTTGTCGACCAGGATAGTTCACGAGATACGCAGTATTTT.

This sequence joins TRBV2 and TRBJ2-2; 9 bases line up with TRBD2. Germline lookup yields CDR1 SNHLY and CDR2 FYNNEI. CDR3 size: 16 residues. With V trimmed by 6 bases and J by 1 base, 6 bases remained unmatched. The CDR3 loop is CASRNQLAGNTGELFF. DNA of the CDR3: TGTGCCAGCAGGAACCAACTAGCGGGGAACACCGGGGAGCTGTTTTTT.

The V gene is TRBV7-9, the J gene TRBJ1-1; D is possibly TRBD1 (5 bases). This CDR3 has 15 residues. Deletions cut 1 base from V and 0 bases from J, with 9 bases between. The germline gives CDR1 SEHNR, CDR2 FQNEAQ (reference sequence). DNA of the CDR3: TGTGCCAGCAGCTTAGATCAGGGCTTGAACACTGAAGCTTTCTTT. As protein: CASSLDQGLNTEAFF.

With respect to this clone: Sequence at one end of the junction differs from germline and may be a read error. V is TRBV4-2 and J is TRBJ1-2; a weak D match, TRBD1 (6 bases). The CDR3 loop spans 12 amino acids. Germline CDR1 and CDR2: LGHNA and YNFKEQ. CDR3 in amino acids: CASSHWGACDSF. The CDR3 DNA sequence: TGTGCCAGCAGCCACTGGGGGGCCTGTGACTCCTTC.

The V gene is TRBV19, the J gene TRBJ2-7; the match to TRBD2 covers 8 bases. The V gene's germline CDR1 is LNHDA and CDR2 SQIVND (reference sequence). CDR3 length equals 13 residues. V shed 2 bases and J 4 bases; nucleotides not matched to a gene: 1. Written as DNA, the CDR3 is TGTGCCAGTAGTATACGGGGGGGGTACGAGCAGTACTTC. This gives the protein CASSIRGGYEQYF.